This paragraph reports one T cell receptor (beta chain). The source of the sample is a study of blood T cell repertoires in COVID-19. Study-level background: The United States, Italy and Spain supplied acute and convalescent COVID-19 samples. The cDNA or gDNA used as material had been derived from T cells, B-cell-depleted T cells, or PBMCs.

Germline-derived CDR1 and CDR2 are SQVTM and ANQGSEA. The CDR3 is made up of 15 amino acids. V lost 7 bases to trimming and J lost 1 base, with 18 bases between them. Authors' data handling: Reference gene primer amplification gave nucleated cell count estimates. The method was immunoSEQ multiplex PCR; TCRdb's version includes in-frame clones alone and lacks a portion of them. V, J and clone size are taken as reported in that table, and D and trimming were inferred from the DNA itself. Found here are approximately 150,000 clones, around 84% of them singletons; the top ten hold roughly 20%. The specimen sequenced was peripheral blood. The sequence was obtained from a woman over 75 with acute or convalescent COVID-19. This chain links TRBV29-1 with TRBJ2-3; maybe TRBD1 (6 bases). The DNA of the CDR3 is TGCAGCGCTCGCCTGACAGGCGGCGGCACAGATACGCAGTATTTT. Translating it yields CSARLTGGGTDTQYF.